These 18 T cell receptor beta chains share one sample of origin, sequenced in a study of identical twins. In TCRdb, the 5' RACE reads were re-called with MiXCR into one record per CDR3 protein. The sample holds about 690,000 distinct CDR3 sequences, 21% seen once. The same data also contributed to another study, on T cells expressing NK-cell markers.

The specimen sequenced was PBMCs. These receptors all come from a woman younger than 35 in good health.

This clonotype has more than one count but fewer than ten. The genes are TRBV7-8 and TRBJ1-4; 10 bases align to TRBD1. This CDR3 is built from 13 residues. The J segment lost 10 bases and the V segment lost 3 bases, leaving 2 bases of the junction unmatched. Looked up from germline, CDR1 is SGHVS and CDR2 is FQNEAQ. The CDR3 here is CASSLDRGGKLFF. The DNA for the CDR3 is TGTGCCAGCAGCTTGGACAGGGGGGGAAAACTGTTTTTT.

The chain carries TRBV6-1 and TRBJ2-6, with D possibly being TRBD2 (6 bases). Germline-derived CDR1 and CDR2 are MNHNS and SASEGT. Between the trimmed V and J ends, which lost 8 bases and 2 bases, there was a span of 7 bases. The CDR3 totals 13 residues. CDR3 coding DNA: TGTGCCAGCCAGCGGGCTGGGGCCAACGTCCTGACTTTC. Protein sequence: CASQRAGANVLTF.

The chain couples TRBV10-3 to TRBJ2-5, with D possibly TRBD2 on 6 matching bases. Germline CDR1 ENHRY, CDR2 SYGVKD. The germline V and J ends were trimmed by 8 bases and 3 bases, with 13 bases remaining between them. The CDR3 is 13 residues long. The DNA for the CDR3 is TGTGCCATCGGGAGGAAAAGCGAAGAGACCCAGTACTTC. It encodes CAIGRKSEETQYF.

This clonotype was found once. The germline gene is not matched at one end of the junction; a read error may be the cause. The chain is built from TRBV3-1 and TRBJ2-4; the D gene is possibly TRBD1 (5 bases). Germline V lookup: CDR1 LGHDT, CDR2 YNNKEL (reference sequence). This CDR3 has 15 amino acids. The CDR3 loop is CATSQDSLPLNIQYF. The CDR3 nucleotides are TGTGCCACCAGCCAAGACAGCCTACCACTCAACATTCAGTACTTC. The full variable domain, with the rest looked up from reference TRBV3-1 and TRBJ2-4, is DTAVSQTPKYLVTQMGNDKSIKCEQNLGHDTMYWYKQDSKKFLKIMFSYNNKELIINETVPNRFSPKSPDKAHLNLHINSLELGDSAVYFCATSQDSLPLNIQYFGAGTRLSVL.

The V call is TRBV12-3 or TRBV12-4, the J call TRBJ1-2; 8 bases match TRBD1. Losses at the gene ends were 1 base for V and 8 bases for J; bases not matched to a gene: 3. The CDR3 has 13 residues. For the CDR3, the DNA is TGTGCCAGCAGTTTAGTCGCAGGGGGCGGCTACACCTTC. Its protein product is CASSLVAGGGYTF.

The chain combines TRBV7-2 with TRBJ2-5, with TRBD2 identical over 12 bases. This CDR3 spans 15 amino acids. V lost 5 bases to trimming and J lost 5 bases; unmatched junction nucleotides: 6. CDR1 is SGHTA, CDR2 FQGNSA, per germline. CDR3 DNA sequence: TGTGCCAGCAGCAGATCTAGCGGGAGGGCCGAGACCCAGTACTTC. Encoded protein: CASSRSSGRAETQYF.

This clonotype was observed a handful of times. V and J are TRBV7-2 and TRBJ2-5; 8 bases are a match to TRBD2. There are 16 residues in the CDR3. The J segment lost 5 bases and the V segment lost 4 bases, leaving 12 bases of the junction unmatched. The germline V gene encodes CDR1 SGHTA and CDR2 FQGNSA. The CDR3 DNA reads as TGTGCCAGCAGCTCCCCCCCCGGGGGGGCTGGTGAGACCCAGTACTTC. Protein: CASSSPPGGAGETQYF.

The V and J genes are TRBV5-5 and TRBJ1-4; no clear D gene. Germline V gene sequence: CDR1 SGHKS, CDR2 YYEKEE (reference sequence). V lost 1 base and J lost 7, with 14 bases in between. There are 15 residues in the CDR3. The CDR3 nucleotides read TGTGCCAGCAGCTTGACGGGAGCACGCGTTGAAAAACTGTTTTTT. It codes for CASSLTGARVEKLFF.

This rearrangement joins TRBV18 to TRBJ1-5; TRBD1 matches 7 bases. The CDR3 is made up of 16 amino acids. The germline V gene has CDR1 KGHSH and CDR2 LQKENI. With 6 bases clipped from V and 0 bases from J, the junction kept 8 bases outside the gene matches. As DNA, the CDR3 is TGTGCCAGCTCCCGTGACAGGGAATATAGCAATCAGCCCCAGCATTTT. Amino acid sequence: CASSRDREYSNQPQHF.

The chain joins TRBV20-1 to TRBJ2-7, with 10 bases aligning to TRBD2. Germline trimming cut 5 bases from V and 1 base from J; bases unmatched to any gene: 5. Germline loops: CDR1 DFQATT, CDR2 SNEGSKA (reference sequence). The CDR3 runs 14 residues. CDR3: CSAFGLAESYEQYF. CDR3 bases: TGCAGTGCTTTCGGACTAGCGGAGTCCTACGAGCAGTACTTC.

J is TRBJ2-7 and V is TRBV2; perhaps TRBD1 as D (5 bases). Trimming shortened V by 5 bases and J by 8 bases, and 13 bases separated the two germline ends. Germline V gene sequence: CDR1 SNHLY, CDR2 FYNNEI. The CDR3 has 12 amino acids. The CDR3 here is CASSPRQYKQYF. The CDR3, as DNA: TGTGCCAGCAGTCCCCGACAGTACAAGCAGTACTTC. Variable domain in full (rest from reference TRBV2 and TRBJ2-7): EPEVTQTPSHQVTQMGQEVILRCVPISNHLYFYWYRQILGQKVEFLVSFYNNEISEKSEIFDDQFSVERPDGSNFTLKIRSTKLEDSAMYFCASSPRQYKQYFGPGTRLTVT.

This clonotype occurred a few times. The chain couples TRBV5-6 to TRBJ2-7; D gene uncertain. Per germline, CDR1 SGHDT and CDR2 YYEEEE. The CDR3 has 14 amino acids. The V gene lost 7 bases and the J gene lost 3 bases, with 17 bases spanning the gap. The chain's CDR3 is CASCRTALIYEQYF. The CDR3 DNA reads as TGTGCCAGCTGCCGTACAGCGTTGATCTACGAGCAGTACTTC.

This clonotype showed up many times. The chain employs TRBV20-1 and TRBJ2-2; D is undetermined. V was clipped by 2 bases and J by 2 bases, with 15 bases between them. Germline values: CDR1 DFQATT, CDR2 SNEGSKA (reference sequence). The length of the CDR3 is 16 residues. The DNA for the CDR3 is TGCAGTGCTAGATCTGAGTCTAATTTCAACACCGGGGAGCTGTTTTTT. Its protein is CSARSESNFNTGELFF.

At least ten counts were recorded for this clonotype. The chain combines TRBV20-1 with TRBJ2-1, with 7 bases fitting TRBD2. This CDR3 contains 14 residues. In germline, CDR1 is DFQATT, CDR2 SNEGSKA (reference sequence). J lost 4 bases, V lost 3 bases, and 6 bases had no gene match. CDR3 sequence: CSARRGSDYNEQFF. In DNA form, the CDR3 reads TGCAGTGCTAGGCGCGGGAGCGATTACAATGAGCAGTTCTTC.

At least ten counts were recorded for this clonotype. This rearrangement joins TRBV20-1 to TRBJ2-1, with 8 nucleotides matching TRBD2. This CDR3 has 18 amino acids. Trimming removed 0 bases from V and 0 bases from J; junction bases left unmatched: 10. From germline, CDR1 is DFQATT and CDR2 SNEGSKA (reference sequence). The CDR3 nucleotides are TGCAGTGCTAGAGATTTGGGGGGCGGGGGGAGCTCCTACAATGAGCAGTTCTTC. Its protein is CSARDLGGGGSSYNEQFF.

This clonotype turned up a few times. The chain employs TRBV20-1 and TRBJ2-7; a weak D match, TRBD2 (6 bases). V gave up 3 bases and J gave up 3 bases, with 18 bases separating them. The CDR3 is made up of 15 amino acids. From germline, CDR1 is DFQATT and CDR2 SNEGSKA (reference sequence). The CDR3 DNA reads TGCAGTGCTAGGTCCCCTGGCGGGACCTTCTACGAGCAGTACTTC. It yields the protein CSARSPGGTFYEQYF.

This clonotype came up a few times. The rearrangement uses TRBV5-1 and TRBJ2-3; tentative D call: TRBD2 (6 bases). The CDR3 consists of 15 residues. From germline, CDR1 is SGHRS and CDR2 YFSETQ. Trimming removed 3 bases at V and 4 bases at J, with 15 bases between. The CDR3 DNA reads as TGCGCCAGCAGCTCCGCGGGGTCCCTCGCAGATACGCAGTATTTT. Its protein is CASSSAGSLADTQYF.

CDR3: CSARVAGVGGTQYF. The CDR3 DNA follows: TGCAGTGCTAGAGTAGCGGGGGTAGGGGGTACGCAGTATTTT. The rearrangement links TRBV20-1 to TRBJ2-3; 9 bases match TRBD2. CDR1 is DFQATT and CDR2 is SNEGSKA in the germline V gene (reference sequence). The CDR3 has 14 amino acids. The V gene end was trimmed by 1 base and the J gene end by 8 bases; junction bases not matched to a gene: 7.